The 7 T cell receptor beta chains below all came from one sample that was sequenced in a study of STAT3 mutations in large granular lymphocyte leukemia. The antigens of these receptors remain unknown. Sequencing was performed with immunoSEQ multiplex PCR; in TCRdb, only in-frame clones are kept and a portion is missing. The sample yields about 42,000 clones, about 81% seen once. Study-wide results and caveats: In T-cell large granular lymphocyte leukemia, about half of patients showed multiple immunodominant subclonotypes.

Material: PBMCs. These receptors were taken from a human donor with T large granular lymphocyte leukemia. Some clones in this sample may be carry-over from other donors' samples.

The chain couples TRBV6-5 to TRBJ1-5; unclear D gene. Trimming took 4 bases from V and 5 from J, leaving 9 bases between them. The CDR3 contains 13 residues. Per the germline V gene, CDR1 is MNHEY and CDR2 is SVGAGI. This chain's CDR3 is CASSWTRDQPQHF. The CDR3 region has the DNA TGTGCCAGCAGTTGGACCCGGGATCAGCCCCAGCATTTT.

The J gene is TRBJ2-1, the V gene TRBV27; 12 nucleotides align to TRBD2. The CDR3 has 15 amino acids. The V gene's germline CDR1 is MNHEY and CDR2 SMNVEV (reference sequence). Trimming removed 4 bases from V and 9 bases from J; junction bases left unmatched: 7. The CDR3 DNA follows: TGTGCCAGCAGTTCCTCGCCTAGCGGGAGGGGTGAGCAGTTCTTC. Its translation: CASSSSPSGRGEQFF.

The chain combines TRBV7-2 with TRBJ2-7; 7 bases agree with TRBD2. After removal of 1 base from V and 1 base from J, the junction contained 7 bases not matched to a gene. Germline assignment: CDR1 SGHTA and CDR2 FQGNSA. The CDR3 extends over 16 amino acids. CDR3 sequence: CASSLVGTTTSYEQYF. In DNA, the CDR3 is TGTGCCAGCAGCTTAGTCGGGACTACGACTTCCTACGAGCAGTACTTC.

The sample holds one count of this clone. The V and J genes are TRBV25-1 and TRBJ2-5; D not certain. Germline V CDR1 and CDR2: MGHDK, SYGVNS. CDR3 length equals 15 residues. Trimming removed 3 bases at V and 1 base at J, with 12 bases between. The CDR3 nucleotides are TGTGCCAGCAGTGATCCCCGCGGAGTCCAAGAGACCCAGTACTTC. It is translated as CASSDPRGVQETQYF.

The chain is built from TRBV5-1 and TRBJ2-7, with no clear D. CDR1 SGHRS and CDR2 YFSETQ come from the germline V gene. The V end was cut by 0 bases, the J end by 5 bases, with 12 bases between. CDR3 length: 14 residues. For the CDR3, the DNA is TGCGCCAGCAGCTTGGGTCAGGTTGATGACGAGCAGTACTTC. Residues: CASSLGQVDDEQYF.

The rearrangement links TRBV2 to TRBJ2-5; 8 bases are shared with TRBD1. The CDR3 extends over 14 amino acids. Per germline, CDR1 SNHLY and CDR2 FYNNEI. The V gene end was trimmed by 5 bases and the J gene end by 5 bases; junction bases not matched to a gene: 7. The CDR3 DNA is TGTGCCAGCAGTCAGGGGGCCACGGGGGAGACCCAGTACTTC. The encoded protein is CASSQGATGETQYF.

The chain is built from TRBV7-9 and TRBJ1-5; D not certain. Deletions cut 5 bases from V and 2 bases from J, with 7 bases between. The CDR3 is made up of 13 amino acids. Germline V gives CDR1 SEHNR, CDR2 FQNEAQ (reference sequence). The CDR3 DNA reads TGTGCCAGCAGCAAGGACGGCAATCAGCCCCAGCATTTT. Encoded protein: CASSKDGNQPQHF.